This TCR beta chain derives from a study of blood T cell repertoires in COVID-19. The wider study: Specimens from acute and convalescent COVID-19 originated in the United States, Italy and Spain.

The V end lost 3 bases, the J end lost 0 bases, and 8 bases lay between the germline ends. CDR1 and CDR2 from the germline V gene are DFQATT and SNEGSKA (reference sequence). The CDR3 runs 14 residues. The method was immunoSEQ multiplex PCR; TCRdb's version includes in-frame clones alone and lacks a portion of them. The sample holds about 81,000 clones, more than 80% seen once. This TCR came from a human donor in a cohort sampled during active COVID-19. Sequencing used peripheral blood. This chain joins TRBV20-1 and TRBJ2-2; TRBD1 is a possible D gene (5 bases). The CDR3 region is CSASAGPNTGELFF. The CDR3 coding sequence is TGCAGTGCTAGTGCAGGGCCGAACACCGGGGAGCTGTTTTTT.